This T cell receptor (beta chain) was observed in a study of blood T cell repertoires in COVID-19. About the study: The United States, Italy and Spain supplied acute and convalescent COVID-19 samples. In each case, the material was cDNA or gDNA derived from T cells, B-cell-depleted T cells, or PBMCs.

Source study methods: Cell counts per sample came from amplifying reference gene primers. Repertoires were generated with immunoSEQ multiplex PCR, while TCRdb's copy carries only in-frame clones and drops some. The D gene and trimming were derived from the DNA, and the V and J assignments and clone size from that table. The table shows about 170,000 clones, with roughly 87% occurring only once. The CDR3 spans 15 residues. In germline, CDR1 is PRHDT, CDR2 FYEKMQ (reference sequence). Trimming stripped 4 bases from V and 10 bases from J, with 20 bases between. The specimen sequenced was peripheral blood. This sequence originates from a woman between 50 and 59 years old with acute or convalescent COVID-19. The chain employs TRBV13 and TRBJ2-1; TRBD2 is a possible D gene (5 bases). CDR3 coding DNA: TGTGCCAGCAGCTCAGGCCCTCTTCTAGGGAGAGAGCAGTTCTTC. Its protein product is CASSSGPLLGREQFF.